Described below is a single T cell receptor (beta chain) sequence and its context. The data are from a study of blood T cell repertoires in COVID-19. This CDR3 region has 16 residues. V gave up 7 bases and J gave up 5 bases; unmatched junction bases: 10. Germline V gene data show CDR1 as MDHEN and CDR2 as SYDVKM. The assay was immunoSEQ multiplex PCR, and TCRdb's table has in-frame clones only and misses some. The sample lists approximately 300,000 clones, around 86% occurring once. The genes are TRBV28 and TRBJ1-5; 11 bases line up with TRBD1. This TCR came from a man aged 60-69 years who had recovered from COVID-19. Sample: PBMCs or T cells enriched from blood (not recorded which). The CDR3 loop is CASISIGTGGHQPQHF. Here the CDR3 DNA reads TGTGCCAGCATTAGTATCGGGACAGGGGGGCATCAGCCCCAGCATTTT.